What follows are 17 T cell receptor beta chains derived from one specimen sequenced in a study of shared clonotypes between healthy human individuals. The assay was immunoSEQ multiplex PCR, and TCRdb's table has in-frame clones only and misses some. The sample has about 1.1 million clones, 77% seen once; the top ten hold 0.7% to 0.95%. Sequencing input: memory CD4+ T cells from PBMCs. The subset is: CD45RA-negative fraction. All receptors come from a man between 18 and 29 years old in good health. Some clones in this sample may be carry-over from other donors' samples.

The chain combines TRBV5-1 with TRBJ2-5; 8 bases fit TRBD2. J gave up 4 bases and V 0 bases, and 11 bases lay outside the gene matches. The CDR3 has 17 amino acids. Per germline, CDR1 SGHRS and CDR2 YFSETQ. CDR3 sequence (DNA): TGCGCCAGCAGCTTGGCAACGGGAGGGCCAGGCGGAGAGACCCAGTACTTC. The encoded protein is CASSLATGGPGGETQYF.

V usage is TRBV19 and J usage is TRBJ1-2, with D hard to call. This CDR3 spans 13 amino acids. The V end was cut by 6 bases, the J end by 0 bases, with 8 bases between. CDR1 and CDR2 (germline): LNHDA, SQIVND (reference sequence). CDR3 in DNA: TGTGCCAGTAGGATGGGCGCTAACTATGGCTACACCTTC. It codes for CASRMGANYGYTF.

At least ten counts were recorded for this clone. The chain is built from TRBV30 and TRBJ1-2, with D possibly TRBD1 on 5 matching bases. The CDR3 has 14 amino acids. CDR1 GTSNPN and CDR2 SVGIG come from the germline V gene (reference sequence). Trimming pared 0 bases from V and 4 bases from J, leaving 12 bases between. CDR3 residues: CAWSVGEGPYGYTF. The DNA of the CDR3 is TGTGCCTGGAGTGTAGGGGAAGGTCCCTATGGCTACACCTTC. Based on the CDR3 plus reference TRBV30 and TRBJ1-2, the full variable domain is SQTIHQWPATLVQPVGSPLSLECTVEGTSNPNLYWYRQAAGRGLQLLFYSVGIGQISSEVPQNLSASRPQDRQFILSSKKLLLSDSGFYLCAWSVGEGPYGYTFGSGTRLTVV.

The chain employs TRBV2 and TRBJ2-1; TRBD2 agrees at 8 bases. Looked up from germline, CDR1 is SNHLY and CDR2 is FYNNEI. The length of the CDR3 is 12 residues. The V gene end was trimmed by 9 bases and the J gene end by 6 bases; junction bases not matched to a gene: 4. CDR3 region: CASNSGTNEQFF. Here the CDR3 DNA reads TGTGCCAGTAATAGCGGGACCAATGAGCAGTTCTTC.

CDR3 in amino acids: CASSSRHGNTGELFF. The CDR3 DNA sequence: TGTGCCAGCAGCTCCCGCCACGGAAACACCGGGGAGCTGTTTTTT. The chain joins TRBV11-3 to TRBJ2-2; D remains unclear. The CDR3 has 15 amino acids. CDR1 and CDR2 (germline): SGHNT, YENEEA. V lost 4 bases, J lost 2 bases, and 11 bases lay in between.

The chain recombines TRBV6-6 with TRBJ1-2; D perhaps matches TRBD1 (6 bases). Trimming cost V 11 bases and J 2 bases, with 9 bases left between them. The CDR3 totals 11 residues. The germline CDR1 and CDR2 sequences are MNHNY and SVGAGI (reference sequence). This chain's CDR3 is CALGGNYGYTF. As DNA, the CDR3 is TGTGCCCTTGGGGGCAACTATGGCTACACCTTC.

This rearrangement joins TRBV5-1 to TRBJ2-2; unclear D gene. The CDR3 is 14 residues long. Trimming left V 2 bases short and J 6 bases short, with 11 bases between. Germline loops: CDR1 SGHRS, CDR2 YFSETQ. CDR3 region: CASSFSGPPGELFF. The DNA of the CDR3 is TGCGCCAGCAGCTTTTCCGGGCCCCCCGGGGAGCTGTTTTTT.

In its sample, this clone was seen a few times. The same CDR3 arises from other DNA sequences in this sample as well. The V and J genes are TRBV30 and TRBJ2-5, with D hard to call. The CDR3 is 10 amino acids. Germline V gives CDR1 GTSNPN, CDR2 SVGIG (reference sequence). V was trimmed by 3 bases and J by 5 bases, leaving 4 bases between them. CDR3 residues: CAWSSETQYF. The CDR3 DNA reads TGTGCCTGGAGCTCTGAGACCCAGTACTTC.

The V and J genes are TRBV6-5 and TRBJ2-7, with 10 bases aligning to TRBD2. The CDR3 covers 15 residues. V gave up 6 bases and J gave up 2 bases; unmatched junction bases: 7. The germline V gene has CDR1 MNHEY and CDR2 SVGAGI. The CDR3 DNA reads TGTGCCAGCAGCTATACTAGCGGGGTAACCTACGAGCAGTACTTC. It specifies CASSYTSGVTYEQYF.

The V and J genes are TRBV6-5 and TRBJ2-7; 9 nucleotides align to TRBD1. CDR1 and CDR2 (germline): MNHEY, SVGAGI. The CDR3 is 15 residues long. J gave up 7 bases and V 1 base, and 8 bases lay outside the gene matches. DNA of the CDR3: TGTGCCAGCAGTTACTTAGGACAGGGGTTGGGAGAGCAGTACTTC. It specifies CASSYLGQGLGEQYF.

J is TRBJ2-1 and V is TRBV2, with D possibly matching TRBD2 (6 bases). This CDR3 is 14 amino acids long. From germline, CDR1 is SNHLY and CDR2 FYNNEI. Trimming took off 6 bases at V and 4 bases at J, with 13 bases between the two ends. The CDR3 loop is CASSPGLTYNEQFF. Written as DNA, the CDR3 is TGTGCCAGCAGCCCGGGACTTACTTACAATGAGCAGTTCTTC.

J is TRBJ2-5 and V is TRBV5-6; D possibly corresponds to TRBD2 (6 bases). The CDR3 runs 15 residues. The V end was cut by 1 base, the J end by 5 bases, with 15 bases between. Germline CDR1 is SGHDT and CDR2 is YYEEEE. Written as DNA, the CDR3 is TGTGCCAGCAGCTTGTTACGGGAGTTATCTGAGACCCAGTACTTC. As protein: CASSLLRELSETQYF.

The V and J genes are TRBV20-1 and TRBJ1-2; D not certain. The CDR3 covers 10 residues. Deletions cut 8 bases from V and 8 bases from J, with 12 bases between. The germline V gene has CDR1 DFQATT and CDR2 SNEGSKA (reference sequence). The CDR3, as DNA: TGCAGTCCCCTCGTGGGAGGCTACACCTTC. It yields the protein CSPLVGGYTF.

The chain uses TRBV11-1 and TRBJ2-7; D may correspond to TRBD1 or TRBD2 (6 bases each). The length of the CDR3 is 16 residues. Germline V lookup: CDR1 SGHAT, CDR2 FQDESV (reference sequence). V lost 2 bases and J lost 0, with 14 bases in between. DNA for the CDR3: TGTGCCAGCAGCTTACGGGGGCGGAGGAGCTCCTACGAGCAGTACTTC. The encoded protein is CASSLRGRRSSYEQYF.

The V call is TRBV28, the J call TRBJ1-2; the D gene is possibly TRBD1 (6 bases). V was clipped by 1 base and J by 8 bases, with 14 bases between them. From germline, CDR1 is MDHEN and CDR2 SYDVKM. The CDR3 spans 14 residues. CDR3 sequence reads: CASSLSPEQGGYTF. CDR3 in DNA: TGTGCCAGCAGTTTATCCCCGGAGCAGGGGGGCTACACCTTC.

This chain joins TRBV2 and TRBJ2-1; D is possibly TRBD2 (6 bases). Trimming took off 7 bases at V and 5 bases at J, with 12 bases between the two ends. Germline values: CDR1 SNHLY, CDR2 FYNNEI. The CDR3 is 13 amino acids. The CDR3 spells CASKRETNNEQFF. The CDR3 DNA sequence: TGTGCCAGCAAACGGGAGACCAACAATGAGCAGTTCTTC.

This sequence joins TRBV18 and TRBJ2-3; a weak D match, TRBD2 (6 bases). The germline CDR1 and CDR2 sequences are KGHSH and LQKENI. This CDR3 has 12 residues. The germline V and J ends were trimmed by 8 bases and 6 bases, with 12 bases remaining between them. In DNA, the CDR3 is TGTGCCAGCGCGGCTAGCGTCGATACGCAGTATTTT. Its translation is CASAASVDTQYF.